Presented here are 30 T cell receptor beta chains from one specimen sequenced in a study of monozygotic twins with inflammatory bowel disease. TCRdb reanalyzed the 5' RACE reads and collapses them to one entry per CDR3 protein, without DNA. The table lists 95,000 to 110,000 distinct CDR3 sequences, with roughly 1.9% in the top ten. The material sequenced was blood. The origin of the receptors is a human donor with ulcerative colitis or Crohn's disease, or a healthy co-twin of an affected twin (not recorded which).

The genes are TRBV5-1 and TRBJ2-5; with no DNA, the TCRdb D assignment of TRBD1 cannot be verified. Germline CDR1 is SGHRS and CDR2 is YFSETQ. This CDR3 has 14 amino acids. The CDR3 here is CASSLEWGQETQYF.

The V call is TRBV9, the J call TRBJ1-1. Germline loops: CDR1 SGDLS, CDR2 YYNGEE. This CDR3 spans 12 amino acids. The CDR3 protein is CASSSEYTEAFF.

The rearrangement joins TRBV6-6 to TRBJ2-7; TCRdb's D gene call, TRBD1, goes unchecked for lack of DNA. The length of the CDR3 is 14 residues. Germline V gives CDR1 MNHNY, CDR2 SVGAGI (reference sequence). CDR3 in amino acids: CASSYPPMGYEQYF.

This chain connects TRBV7-2 to TRBJ2-7; TCRdb selects TRBD1, and the lack of DNA leaves this call unchecked. Germline CDR1 reads SGHTA; CDR2 reads FQGNSA. The CDR3 spans 17 residues. CDR3 in amino acids: CASSSPSWQGLVYEQYF. The full variable domain, in which reference TRBV7-2 and TRBJ2-7 provide the parts outside the CDR3, is GAGVSQSPSNKVTEKGKDVELRCDPISGHTALYWYRQSLGQGLEFLIYFQGNSAPDKSGLPSDRFSAERTGGSVSTLTIQRTQQEDSAVYLCASSSPSWQGLVYEQYFGPGTRLTVT.

The V and J genes are TRBV7-2 and TRBJ2-2; TCRdb indicates TRBD1, and absent DNA this call remains unverified. The CDR3 consists of 14 residues. CDR1 SGHTA and CDR2 FQGNSA come from the germline V gene. The CDR3 is CASREGGSAGELFF.

The chain combines TRBV4-3 with TRBJ2-1. Germline V gene lookup returns CDR1 LGHNA and CDR2 YSLEER. The CDR3 covers 13 residues. Here the CDR3 reads CASSQEVLGEQFF.

The rearrangement links TRBV5-6 to TRBJ2-7. Germline values: CDR1 SGHDT, CDR2 YYEEEE. There are 16 residues in the CDR3. CDR3: CASSFLTDRTSYEQYF.

This chain joins TRBV2 and TRBJ2-7. Looked up from germline, CDR1 is SNHLY and CDR2 is FYNNEI. This CDR3 region has 15 residues. The CDR3: CASSEQAVLSYEQYF.

The V and J genes are TRBV4-1 and TRBJ2-7; TCRdb's D call of TRBD1 is untestable without DNA. The germline V gene encodes CDR1 MGHRA and CDR2 YSYEKL. This CDR3 comprises 13 residues. Here the CDR3 reads CASSQGQAYEQYF.

The chain carries TRBV19 and TRBJ2-7; TCRdb's assignment of TRBD1 cannot be checked, as there is no DNA. Germline V gene lookup returns CDR1 LNHDA and CDR2 SQIVND (reference sequence). The CDR3 covers 13 residues. The CDR3: CASSGQGRSEQYF.

This sequence joins TRBV18 and TRBJ2-5. From germline, CDR1 is KGHSH and CDR2 LQKENI. The CDR3 extends over 14 amino acids. The CDR3 reads CASSPAGAQETQYF.

The chain recombines TRBV7-8 with TRBJ2-4. Germline values: CDR1 SGHVS, CDR2 FQNEAQ. The CDR3 runs 14 residues. The CDR3 loop is CASSSKPDLNIQYF.

V usage is TRBV7-2 and J usage is TRBJ2-1; the D call of TRBD2 rests on TCRdb alone, since no DNA is present to check it. The CDR3 contains 18 residues. The V gene's germline CDR1 is SGHTA and CDR2 FQGNSA. CDR3 sequence reads: CASSLAQGLAGVGNEQFF.

The chain combines TRBV18 with TRBJ2-7. CDR1 KGHSH and CDR2 LQKENI come from the germline V gene. CDR3 length: 14 residues. CDR3 amino acids: CASSPQGGSYEQYF.

The rearrangement uses TRBV7-2 and TRBJ2-1; the TCRdb D gene call, TRBD1, has no DNA to confirm it. This CDR3 comprises 13 residues. Per the germline V gene, CDR1 is SGHTA and CDR2 is FQGNSA. The CDR3 reads CASTSRTYNEQFF.

The rearrangement joins TRBV24-1 to TRBJ2-5; no DNA is available, so the TRBD1 call from TCRdb remains unchecked. Germline V lookup: CDR1 KGHDR, CDR2 SFDVKD. This CDR3 has 14 residues. CDR3: CATSDPDRIETQYF.

The V and J genes are TRBV21-1 and TRBJ2-4. TRBV21-1 is reported as a pseudogene. The length of the CDR3 is 17 residues. CDR3 amino acids: CASTLTERKEAKNIQYF.

The chain recombines TRBV5-1 with TRBJ1-4; there is no DNA to check the TCRdb D call of TRBD1. Germline CDR1 SGHRS, CDR2 YFSETQ. The CDR3 sequence is 15 residues long. The CDR3 sequence is CASSPVTGENEKLFF.

V and J are TRBV9 and TRBJ2-7; TCRdb proposes TRBD1, but this gene call is untestable without DNA. The CDR3 is 14 residues long. Germline lookup yields CDR1 SGDLS and CDR2 YYNGEE. The CDR3 here is CASSVAWGPDEQYF.

The chain carries TRBV5-5 and TRBJ1-2; there is no DNA to check the TCRdb D call of TRBD1. The CDR3 runs to 16 residues. Germline CDR1 and CDR2: SGHKS and YYEKEE (reference sequence). The chain's CDR3 is CASSLELMKGARGYTF.

The chain's CDR3 is CAWGIHFRQGNQPQHF. The chain uses TRBV30 and TRBJ1-5; TCRdb's D call, TRBD1, is unchecked because there is no DNA. Per germline, CDR1 GTSNPN and CDR2 SVGIG (reference sequence). The CDR3 extends over 16 amino acids.

This chain joins TRBV20-1 and TRBJ2-7; no DNA is available, so the TRBD1 call from TCRdb remains unchecked. Germline lookup yields CDR1 DFQATT and CDR2 SNEGSKA (reference sequence). CDR3 length: 13 residues. CDR3 sequence: CSARDGTGVEQYF.

The V call is TRBV14, the J call TRBJ1-3. The CDR3 contains 18 residues. Germline-derived CDR1 and CDR2 are SGHDN and FVKESK. The CDR3 region is CASSYDPAGTVSGNTIYF.

The chain links TRBV27 to TRBJ1-1. The CDR3 extends over 15 amino acids. Germline CDR1 and CDR2: MNHEY and SMNVEV (reference sequence). The CDR3 loop is CASSLSVKPNTEAFF.

V and J are TRBV7-2 and TRBJ2-5; the D call of TRBD2 rests on TCRdb alone, since no DNA is present to check it. CDR1 SGHTA and CDR2 FQGNSA come from the germline V gene. CDR3 size: 18 residues. The CDR3 here is CASSLGWGSGRAVETQYF.

The chain carries TRBV29-1 and TRBJ1-1. Germline V lookup: CDR1 SQVTM, CDR2 ANQGSEA. The CDR3 totals 11 residues. The CDR3 region is CSVDWSTEAFF.

CDR3 region: CASSGIWIAEADTQYF. The chain uses TRBV11-2 and TRBJ2-3; the TRBD2 assignment by TCRdb is unverifiable without DNA. The CDR3 covers 16 residues. Per the germline V gene, CDR1 is SGHAT and CDR2 is FQNNGV.

V usage is TRBV5-1 and J usage is TRBJ2-5; TCRdb selects TRBD1, and the lack of DNA leaves this call unchecked. The CDR3 totals 15 residues. The V gene's germline CDR1 is SGHRS and CDR2 YFSETQ. The CDR3 spells CASSFGGGRQETQYF.

This chain links TRBV5-1 with TRBJ1-5; TCRdb's assignment of TRBD1 cannot be checked, as there is no DNA. Germline CDR1 is SGHRS and CDR2 is YFSETQ. The CDR3 loop spans 18 amino acids. CDR3 loop: CASSPPSRGRLGNQSQHF.

CDR3 sequence reads: CSVVGSGVWTDTQYF. The V and J genes are TRBV29-1 and TRBJ2-3; TCRdb selects TRBD2, and the lack of DNA leaves this call unchecked. Germline V gene lookup returns CDR1 SQVTM and CDR2 ANQGSEA. CDR3 length: 15 amino acids.